The 7 T cell receptor beta chains presented below share a single source sample, sequenced in a study of cytomegalovirus exposure and HLA in healthy donors. The PCR employed 60 Vbeta primers together with 13 Jbeta primers. Clones were sequenced by immunoSEQ multiplex PCR, and TCRdb holds only the in-frame ones, with some missing. The sample holds about 120,000 clones, 75% to 80% seen once. The specimen was PBMCs. The receptors here all came from a woman aged 40-49 years in good health and CMV-seropositive.

This clone appeared once. The chain recombines TRBV5-6 with TRBJ2-5; D is undetermined. CDR3 length: 13 amino acids. In germline, CDR1 is SGHDT, CDR2 YYEEEE. V lost 0 bases and J 1 base, leaving 4 bases between the germline ends. This CDR3 reads CASSLESQETQYF. The DNA for the CDR3 is TGTGCCAGCAGCTTGGAGAGCCAAGAGACCCAGTACTTC.

This chain connects TRBV5-1 to TRBJ1-2; 7 positions match TRBD1. This CDR3 is 17 amino acids long. Germline V gene lookup returns CDR1 SGHRS and CDR2 YFSETQ. The J segment lost 6 bases and the V segment lost 1 base, leaving 15 bases of the junction unmatched. CDR3 in DNA: TGCGCCAGCAGCTTGAAGGAACAGGGGTTAAGGCTGCATGGCTACACCTTC. It yields the protein CASSLKEQGLRLHGYTF.

This chain joins TRBV5-1 and TRBJ1-4; 8 bases match TRBD1. V was clipped by 4 bases and J by 7 bases; unmatched bases: 6. Per germline, CDR1 SGHRS and CDR2 YFSETQ. The CDR3 sequence is 14 residues long. The CDR3 is CASSRGTGREKLFF. In DNA form, the CDR3 reads TGCGCCAGCAGCCGCGGGACAGGACGTGAAAAACTGTTTTTT.

This clone has more than one count but fewer than ten. The V gene is TRBV2, the J gene TRBJ1-1, with D possibly being TRBD1 (5 bases). CDR3 length equals 14 residues. Between the trimmed V and J ends, which lost 2 bases and 1 base, there was a span of 8 bases. The germline CDR1 and CDR2 sequences are SNHLY and FYNNEI. As DNA, the CDR3 is TGTGCCAGCAGTGAATACCAGGGGAACACTGAAGCTTTCTTT. It specifies CASSEYQGNTEAFF.

This rearrangement joins TRBV7-9 to TRBJ2-2; D ambiguous. Germline assignment: CDR1 SEHNR and CDR2 FQNEAQ (reference sequence). The CDR3 has 14 residues. The V gene lost 7 bases and the J gene lost 0 bases, with 9 bases spanning the gap. The CDR3 loop reads CASKSVTNTGELFF. The DNA of the CDR3 is TGTGCCAGCAAGTCAGTGACGAACACCGGGGAGCTGTTTTTT.

The V gene is TRBV11-2, the J gene TRBJ2-7; 10 bases line up with TRBD2. V lost 3 bases, J lost 3 bases, and 5 bases stayed unmatched. CDR3 length equals 15 residues. The V gene's germline CDR1 is SGHAT and CDR2 FQNNGV. The CDR3 region has the DNA TGTGCCAGCAGCTTGGCTAGCGGGGGTGTCTACGAGCAGTACTTC. It specifies CASSLASGGVYEQYF. The variable domain in full, completed from reference TRBV11-2 and TRBJ2-7, reads EAGVAQSPRYKIIEKRQSVAFWCNPISGHATLYWYQQILGQGPKLLIQFQNNGVVDDSQLPKDRFSAERLKGVDSTLKIQPAKLEDSAVYLCASSLASGGVYEQYFGPGTRLTVT.

This rearrangement joins TRBV6-5 to TRBJ2-7; 9 positions match TRBD2. The germline V gene has CDR1 MNHEY and CDR2 SVGAGI. There are 13 residues in the CDR3. Germline trimming cut 6 bases from V and 1 base from J; bases unmatched to any gene: 1. CDR3 sequence reads: CASRSGGSYEQYF. CDR3 nucleotide sequence: TGTGCCAGCAGGAGCGGGGGGTCCTACGAGCAGTACTTC.